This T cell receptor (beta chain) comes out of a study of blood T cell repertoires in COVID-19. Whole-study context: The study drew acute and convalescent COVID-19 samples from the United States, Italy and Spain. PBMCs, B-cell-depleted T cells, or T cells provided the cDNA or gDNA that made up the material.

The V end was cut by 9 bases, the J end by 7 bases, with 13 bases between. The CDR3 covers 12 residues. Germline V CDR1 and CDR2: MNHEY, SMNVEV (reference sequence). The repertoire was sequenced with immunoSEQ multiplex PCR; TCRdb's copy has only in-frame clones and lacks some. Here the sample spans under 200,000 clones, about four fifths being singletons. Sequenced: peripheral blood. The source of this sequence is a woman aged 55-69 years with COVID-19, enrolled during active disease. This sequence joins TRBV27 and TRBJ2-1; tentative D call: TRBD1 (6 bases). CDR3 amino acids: CASQGLGNEQFF. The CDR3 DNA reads TGTGCCAGTCAGGGGCTGGGGAATGAGCAGTTCTTC.